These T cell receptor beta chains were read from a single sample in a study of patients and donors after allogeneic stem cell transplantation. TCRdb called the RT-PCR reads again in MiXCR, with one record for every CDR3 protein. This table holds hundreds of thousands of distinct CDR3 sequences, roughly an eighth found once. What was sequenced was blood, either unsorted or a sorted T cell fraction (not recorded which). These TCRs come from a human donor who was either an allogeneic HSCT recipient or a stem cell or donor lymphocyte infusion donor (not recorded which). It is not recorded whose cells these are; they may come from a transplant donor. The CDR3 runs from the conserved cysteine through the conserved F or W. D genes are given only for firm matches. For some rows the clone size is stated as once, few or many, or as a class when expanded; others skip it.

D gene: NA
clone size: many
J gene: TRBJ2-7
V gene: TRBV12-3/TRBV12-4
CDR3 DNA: TGTGCCAGCAGTTTAGGGCAGGGCGACGAGCAGTACTTC
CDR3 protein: CASSLGQGDEQYF

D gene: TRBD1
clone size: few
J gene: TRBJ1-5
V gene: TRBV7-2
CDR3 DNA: TGTGCCAGCAGCTCGACAGGGGAAAGAGGTCAGCCCCAGCATTTT
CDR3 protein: CASSSTGERGQPQHF

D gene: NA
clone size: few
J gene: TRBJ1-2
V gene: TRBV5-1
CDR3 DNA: TGCGCCAGCAGCTTGGAGGGGCAAGTCTATGGCTACACCTTC
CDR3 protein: CASSLEGQVYGYTF

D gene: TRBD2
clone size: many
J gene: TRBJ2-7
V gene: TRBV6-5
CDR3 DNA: TGTGCCAGCAGTTACTCGAGCGGGGGGTCTCTCTACGAGCAGTACTTC
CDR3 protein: CASSYSSGGSLYEQYF

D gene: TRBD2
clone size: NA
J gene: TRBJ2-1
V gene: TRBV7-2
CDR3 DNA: TGTGCCAGCAGCATAAAAATAGCGGGGGGCCGGCAGCAGTTCTTC
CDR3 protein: CASSIKIAGGRQQFF

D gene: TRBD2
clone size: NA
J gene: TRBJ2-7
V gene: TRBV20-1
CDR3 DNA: TGCAGTGCTAGAGATCCGGCTAGCGGGAGGGCTGGGGAGCAGTACTTC
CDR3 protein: CSARDPASGRAGEQYF

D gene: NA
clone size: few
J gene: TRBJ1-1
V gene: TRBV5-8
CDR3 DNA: TGTGCCAGCAGCTTGAGGAAAGAAGCTTTCTTT
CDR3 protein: CASSLRKEAFF

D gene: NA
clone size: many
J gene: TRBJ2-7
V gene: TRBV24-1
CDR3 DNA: TGTGCCACCAGTGAACAGGACTACGAGCAGTACTTC
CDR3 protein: CATSEQDYEQYF

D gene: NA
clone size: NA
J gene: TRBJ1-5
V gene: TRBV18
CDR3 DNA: TGTGCCAGCTCACCTTTCTGGAATCAGCCCCAGCATTTT
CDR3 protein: CASSPFWNQPQHF

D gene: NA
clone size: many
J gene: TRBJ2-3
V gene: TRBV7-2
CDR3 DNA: TGTGCCAGCACCCAGGGGTCAGGAGGAACGCAGTATTTT
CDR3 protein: CASTQGSGGTQYF

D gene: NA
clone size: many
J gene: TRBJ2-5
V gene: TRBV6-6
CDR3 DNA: TGTGCCAGCAAGGGCGAGGTTCGGGAGACCCAGTACTTC
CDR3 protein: CASKGEVRETQYF

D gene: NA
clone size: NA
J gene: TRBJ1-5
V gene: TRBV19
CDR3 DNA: TGTGCCAGTATCACAAGCGGGCAGGGAGGTAGTCAGCCCCAGCATTTT
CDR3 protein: CASITSGQGGSQPQHF

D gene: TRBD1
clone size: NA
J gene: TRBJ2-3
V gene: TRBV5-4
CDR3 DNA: TGTGCCAGCAGCCCCGACAGGGGTGTCTTCACAGATACGCAGTATTTT
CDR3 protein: CASSPDRGVFTDTQYF

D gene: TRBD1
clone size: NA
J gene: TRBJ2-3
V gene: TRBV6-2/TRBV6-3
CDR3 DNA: TGTGCCAGCAACTCGGGACAGGGACGGGTTACGCAGTATTTT
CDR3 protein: CASNSGQGRVTQYF

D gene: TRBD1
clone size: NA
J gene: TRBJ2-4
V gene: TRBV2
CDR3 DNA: TGTGCCAGCAGTGAAGCCCCCGGGACAGGCAACATTCAGTACTTC
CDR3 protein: CASSEAPGTGNIQYF

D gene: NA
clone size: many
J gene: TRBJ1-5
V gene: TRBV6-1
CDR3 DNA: TGTGCCAGCACCCGGGACGGCAATCAGCCCCAGCATTTT
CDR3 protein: CASTRDGNQPQHF

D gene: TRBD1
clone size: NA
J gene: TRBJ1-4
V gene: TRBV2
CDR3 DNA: TGTGCCAGCAGTGACTGGGGACAGGGGCTTGAAAAACTGTTTTTT
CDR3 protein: CASSDWGQGLEKLFF

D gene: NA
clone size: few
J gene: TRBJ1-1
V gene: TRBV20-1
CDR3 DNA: TGCAGTGCTAGACAGATCATGAACACTGAAGCTTTCTTT
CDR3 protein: CSARQIMNTEAFF

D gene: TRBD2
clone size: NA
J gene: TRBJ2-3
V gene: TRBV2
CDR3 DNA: TGTGCCAGCAGACGCGGGAGGGCGGTTTATAGCACAGATACGCAGTATTTT
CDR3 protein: CASRRGRAVYSTDTQYF

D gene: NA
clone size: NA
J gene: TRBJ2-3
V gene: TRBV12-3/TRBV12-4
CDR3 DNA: TGTGCCAGCAGATTACGGGGGCAAAGCACAGATACGCAGTATTTT
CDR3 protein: CASRLRGQSTDTQYF